Presented here are 26 T cell receptor beta chains from one specimen sequenced in a study of T cells expressing NK-cell markers. For each CDR3 protein, TCRdb gives one entry from its re-call of the 5' RACE reads, without DNA. The table lists some 110,000 distinct CDR3 sequences, with approximately 17% in the top ten. Material for sequencing was blood T cells: a sorted CD56 or NKG2C T cell subset, CD4+ or CD8+ T cells, or bulk PBMC T cells (not recorded which). These receptors were collected from a woman between 18 and 70 years old in good health.

The chain uses TRBV6-5 and TRBJ1-1; lacking DNA, the TRBD1 call made by TCRdb goes unchecked. Per the germline V gene, CDR1 is MNHEY and CDR2 is SVGAGI. CDR3 length: 13 residues. The CDR3 sequence: CASSYAGETEAFF.

The chain has TRBV7-3 and TRBJ2-2; absent DNA, TCRdb's TRBD1 call cannot be checked. The CDR3 covers 12 residues. Germline assignment: CDR1 SGHTA and CDR2 FQGTGA. CDR3 residues: CASSPLTGELFF.

J is TRBJ2-2 and V is TRBV6-4. The CDR3 is made up of 13 amino acids. CDR1 is MRHNA, CDR2 SNTAGT, per germline. The CDR3 loop is CASSDSFSGELFF.

The rearrangement joins TRBV12-3 or TRBV12-4 to TRBJ2-5; the D call of TRBD1 rests on TCRdb alone, since no DNA is present to check it. The CDR3 loop spans 13 amino acids. CDR3 sequence: CASSYTGIETQYF.

The chain recombines TRBV29-1 with TRBJ2-1. This CDR3 contains 15 residues. CDR1 and CDR2 (germline): SQVTM, ANQGSEA. This chain's CDR3 is CSPHLGGGSYNEQFF.

The chain carries TRBV5-4 and TRBJ2-1; TCRdb indicates TRBD2, and absent DNA this call remains unverified. CDR3 size: 14 residues. From germline, CDR1 is SGHNT and CDR2 YYREEE (reference sequence). CDR3 sequence reads: CASSLGAGPNEQFF.

The chain is built from TRBV13 and TRBJ1-5. This CDR3 has 18 amino acids. Germline V gene sequence: CDR1 PRHDT, CDR2 FYEKMQ (reference sequence). The CDR3 here is CASSRRGGGSYSNQPQHF. Drawing the rest from reference TRBV13 and TRBJ1-5, the complete variable domain is AAGVIQSPRHLIKEKRETATLKCYPIPRHDTVYWYQQGPGQDPQFLISFYEKMQSDKGSIPDRFSAQQFSDYHSELNMSSLELGDSALYFCASSRRGGGSYSNQPQHFGDGTRLSIL.

CDR3: CSARHGLDYGYTF. The genes are TRBV20-1 and TRBJ1-2. The CDR3 consists of 13 residues. Germline V CDR1 and CDR2: DFQATT, SNEGSKA (reference sequence).

The rearrangement links TRBV16 to TRBJ1-1; TCRdb names TRBD1, which stays unverified in the absence of DNA. CDR1 and CDR2 (germline): KGHSY, FQNENV. The CDR3 contains 16 residues. The CDR3 region is CASSQSVGGANTEAFF.

This CDR3 is CASRESYGYTF. V and J are TRBV6-6 and TRBJ1-2. The CDR3 totals 11 residues. Germline V gene lookup returns CDR1 MNHNY and CDR2 SVGAGI (reference sequence).

The chain links TRBV5-6 to TRBJ2-2. Germline V gene data show CDR1 as SGHDT and CDR2 as YYEEEE. CDR3 length: 14 residues. Here the CDR3 reads CASSLAGNTGELFF.

This rearrangement joins TRBV7-9 to TRBJ2-7; there is no DNA to check the TCRdb D call of TRBD1. This CDR3 contains 14 residues. Germline V gene lookup returns CDR1 SEHNR and CDR2 FQNEAQ (reference sequence). CDR3 region: CASSLVSGSYEQYF. Full variable domain (remainder filled in from reference TRBV7-9 and TRBJ2-7): DTGVSQNPRHKITKRGQNVTFRCDPISEHNRLYWYRQTLGQGPEFLTYFQNEAQLEKSRLLSDRFSAERPKGSFSTLEIQRTEQGDSAMYLCASSLVSGSYEQYFGPGTRLTVT.

V usage is TRBV6-2 or TRBV6-3 and J usage is TRBJ2-7. The CDR3 consists of 12 residues. CDR1 and CDR2 from the germline V gene are MNHEY and SVGEGT. The CDR3 loop reads CASSYPSYEQYF.

The genes are TRBV28 and TRBJ1-3; the D call of TRBD1 rests on TCRdb alone, since no DNA is present to check it. Germline loops: CDR1 MDHEN, CDR2 SYDVKM. This CDR3 is 16 amino acids long. CDR3 residues: CASRPVGEPDGNTIYF.

The rearrangement uses TRBV9 and TRBJ1-3. The CDR3 sequence is 18 residues long. Germline assignment: CDR1 SGDLS and CDR2 YYNGEE. The CDR3 loop reads CASSVAPQLGPSGNTIYF.

The J gene is TRBJ2-1, the V gene TRBV25-1. This CDR3 has 13 amino acids. Germline V gene data show CDR1 as MGHDK and CDR2 as SYGVNS. The chain's CDR3 is CASSYGIGHEQFF. Combining the CDR3 with reference TRBV25-1 and TRBJ2-1 gives the whole variable domain EADIYQTPRYLVIGTGKKITLECSQTMGHDKMYWYQQDPGMELHLIHYSYGVNSTEKGDLSSESTVSRIRTEHFPLTLESARPSHTSQYLCASSYGIGHEQFFGPGTRLTVL.

The chain uses TRBV24-1 and TRBJ2-6; absent DNA, TCRdb's TRBD1 call cannot be checked. Germline V gene sequence: CDR1 KGHDR, CDR2 SFDVKD. The CDR3 spans 21 residues. This CDR3 is CATSDVGHRDRGVSGANVLTF.

This rearrangement joins TRBV5-1 to TRBJ2-2. In germline, CDR1 is SGHRS, CDR2 YFSETQ. The CDR3 runs 15 residues. CDR3 protein: CASSETQDNTGELFF.

The chain joins TRBV18 to TRBJ2-1. The CDR3 consists of 15 residues. Germline CDR1 and CDR2: KGHSH and LQKENI. The chain's CDR3 is CASSPESSSYNEQFF.

The chain uses TRBV20-1 and TRBJ2-1; there is no DNA to check the TCRdb D call of TRBD1. The CDR3 is 16 amino acids. Germline CDR1 DFQATT, CDR2 SNEGSKA (reference sequence). The CDR3 here is CSAPNLPRQGFNEQFF.

The chain uses TRBV15 and TRBJ2-3. Germline values: CDR1 LNHNV, CDR2 YYDKDF (reference sequence). The CDR3 spans 16 residues. The CDR3 sequence is CATSRDSLASTDTQYF.

The chain uses TRBV4-3 and TRBJ2-1; as DNA is missing, the TRBD2 call by TCRdb cannot be tested. Germline V CDR1 and CDR2: LGHNA, YSLEER. The CDR3 length is 15 residues. This CDR3 reads CASSQGTSGLNEQFF.

The chain carries TRBV5-4 and TRBJ2-2; TCRdb's assignment of TRBD2 cannot be checked, as there is no DNA. Germline-derived CDR1 and CDR2 are SGHNT and YYREEE (reference sequence). The CDR3 sequence is 16 residues long. This CDR3 reads CASSSRLAGNTGELFF.

This chain links TRBV29-1 with TRBJ1-1. Per germline, CDR1 SQVTM and CDR2 ANQGSEA. This CDR3 spans 12 amino acids. This CDR3 is CSVGRPGTEAFF.

V is TRBV7-2 and J is TRBJ2-5; TCRdb's D gene call, TRBD1, goes unchecked for lack of DNA. Per germline, CDR1 SGHTA and CDR2 FQGNSA. The CDR3 is 14 amino acids. CDR3 loop: CASSEWHRGETQYF.

The chain combines TRBV2 with TRBJ1-1; TCRdb picks TRBD1, but there is no DNA to check that call. The CDR3 has 13 residues. Germline V gene data show CDR1 as SNHLY and CDR2 as FYNNEI. This CDR3 reads CATRDTGNTEAFF.